This T cell receptor (beta chain) was sequenced during a study of blood T cells in healthy people across ages. The second PCR ran about 6 to 12 cycles with a sample-barcoded 5' primer and J-beta primers. TCRdb recomputed calls from the 5' RACE reads with MiXCR, one row per CDR3 protein. Of about 580,000 distinct CDR3 sequences in the sample, roughly 48% were seen once. The V end was cut by 4 bases, the J end by 0 bases, with 10 bases between. CDR3 size: 15 residues. CDR1 and CDR2 from the germline V gene are LNHDA and SQIVND (reference sequence). The receptor was derived from a man older than 75 in good health. V is TRBV19 and J is TRBJ2-1; D is uncertain. The sample comprised blood. The CDR3 protein is CASSRGFSSYNEQFF. CDR3 in DNA: TGTGCCAGTAGTAGAGGCTTTAGCTCCTACAATGAGCAGTTCTTC.